These 13 T cell receptor beta chains originate from one sample sequenced in a study of T-cell reconstitution after alpha-beta-depleted transplantation in children. As it was prepared, the TCRbeta library received unique molecular identifiers. A single record per CDR3 protein comes from TCRdb applying MiXCR to the PCR reads. The table shows 100,000 or so distinct CDR3 sequences, with 5% to 6% occurring only once. The sample here was PBMCs, mostly from graft donor cells, taken 60 days after TCRalphabeta/CD19-depleted stem cell transplant. These receptors all stem from a female patient under 10 years old who had a stem cell transplant for Fanconi anemia, so the T cells may come from the graft donor.

This clonotype has a count of ten or more. The chain uses TRBV5-1 and TRBJ1-1, with 11 bases that match TRBD1. J was trimmed by 11 bases and V by 0 bases; bases with no gene match: 6. The CDR3 runs 14 residues. CDR1 and CDR2 from the germline V gene are SGHRS and YFSETQ. CDR3 coding DNA: TGCGCCAGCAGCTTGGCCGGACAGGGGGCTGCGGCTTTCTTT. Amino acid sequence: CASSLAGQGAAAFF.

This clonotype has ten or more counts. Here the CDR3 DNA reads TGTGCCAGCTCACCACCGAATGGGTACGAGCAGTACTTC. Protein: CASSPPNGYEQYF. This sequence joins TRBV18 and TRBJ2-7; D is uncertain. V was pared by 0 bases and J by 4 bases, with 7 bases between. From germline, CDR1 is KGHSH and CDR2 LQKENI. This CDR3 region has 13 residues.

At least ten counts were recorded for this clonotype. This sequence joins TRBV7-9 and TRBJ1-4; D is unclear. Trimming removed 3 bases from V and 0 bases from J, with 11 bases in between. There are 16 residues in the CDR3. The V gene's germline CDR1 is SEHNR and CDR2 FQNEAQ (reference sequence). The CDR3 sequence is CASSFRVLATNEKLFF. CDR3 in DNA: TGTGCCAGCAGCTTTCGGGTTCTTGCAACTAATGAAAAACTGTTTTTT.

V usage is TRBV7-3 and J usage is TRBJ2-2; D ambiguous. The CDR3 length is 13 residues. V lost 1 base and J lost 8, with 8 bases in between. Germline V gene sequence: CDR1 SGHTA, CDR2 FQGTGA. The CDR3 loop reads CASSLINGGELFF. For the CDR3, the DNA is TGTGCCAGCAGCTTAATTAACGGGGGGGAGCTGTTTTTT.

This clonotype was counted ten times or more. This chain joins TRBV5-1 and TRBJ2-7; 8 nucleotides match TRBD2. CDR3 length: 14 amino acids. Germline V lookup: CDR1 SGHRS, CDR2 YFSETQ. The V gene end was trimmed by 4 bases and the J gene end by 5 bases; junction bases not matched to a gene: 8. CDR3 DNA: TGCGCCAGCAGCCTGATCCCCGGGGGGGACGAGCAGTACTTC. Its protein product is CASSLIPGGDEQYF. The full variable domain, with the rest looked up from reference TRBV5-1 and TRBJ2-7, is KAGVTQTPRYLIKTRGQQVTLSCSPISGHRSVSWYQQTPGQGLQFLFEYFSETQRNKGNFPGRFSGRQFSNSRSEMNVSTLELGDSALYLCASSLIPGGDEQYFGPGTRLTVT.

This clonotype was recorded many times. V gene TRBV15 combines with J gene TRBJ2-3, with TRBD2 matching over 10 bases. This CDR3 contains 16 residues. With 2 bases clipped from V and 5 bases from J, the junction kept 7 bases outside the gene matches. CDR1 is LNHNV and CDR2 is YYDKDF in the germline V gene (reference sequence). The CDR3 nucleotides are TGTGCCACCAGCAGATTTGGGCTAGCGGGAGAAGATACGCAGTATTTT. It yields the protein CATSRFGLAGEDTQYF.

This clonotype was observed a few times. V gene TRBV6-5 combines with J gene TRBJ1-1; 7 bases are a match to TRBD1. The CDR3 sequence is 12 residues long. Germline V gives CDR1 MNHEY, CDR2 SVGAGI. Trimming removed 7 bases from V and 5 bases from J; junction bases left unmatched: 4. For the CDR3, the DNA is TGTGCCAGCACTAGACAGGGTACTGAAGCTTTCTTT. Amino acids: CASTRQGTEAFF.

This clonotype was seen more than once but under ten times. V gene TRBV18 combines with J gene TRBJ2-2; D is uncertain. V shed 6 bases and J shed 4 bases, with 12 bases lying between them. Germline-derived CDR1 and CDR2 are KGHSH and LQKENI. The CDR3 is 14 amino acids. The CDR3 region has the DNA TGTGCCAGCTCCCTCGGGTCATCCACCGGGGAGCTGTTTTTT. Residues: CASSLGSSTGELFF.

This clonotype was detected a few times. This chain joins TRBV6-4 and TRBJ2-3; TRBD2 matches at 13 bases. J was trimmed by 4 bases and V by 5 bases; bases with no gene match: 12. In germline, CDR1 is MRHNA, CDR2 SNTAGT. The CDR3 covers 18 residues. The DNA of the CDR3 is TGTGCCAGCAGTCCCCGGAGACTAGCGGGGGGCGGGCCAGATACGCAGTATTTT. Amino acid sequence: CASSPRRLAGGGPDTQYF.

This clonotype was seen repeatedly, ten times or more. The V call is TRBV20-1, the J call TRBJ2-7; D unclear. In germline, CDR1 is DFQATT, CDR2 SNEGSKA (reference sequence). The CDR3 covers 13 residues. With 4 bases removed from V and 0 bases from J, the gap between germline ends came to 10 bases. The CDR3 sequence is CSATQVSSYEQYF. CDR3 nucleotide sequence: TGCAGTGCTACCCAGGTCAGCTCCTACGAGCAGTACTTC.

This sequence joins TRBV7-2 and TRBJ1-4; perhaps TRBD1 as D (6 bases). In germline, CDR1 is SGHTA, CDR2 FQGNSA. This CDR3 has 13 residues. The germline V and J ends were trimmed by 5 bases and 6 bases, with 10 bases remaining between them. DNA of the CDR3: TGTGCCAGCAGCCGTCACAGGGATGAAAAACTGTTTTTT. Its protein product is CASSRHRDEKLFF.

This clonotype was recorded a few times. The chain couples TRBV5-1 to TRBJ1-1; D is unresolved. Germline values: CDR1 SGHRS, CDR2 YFSETQ. This CDR3 spans 14 amino acids. Trimming removed 1 base at V and 2 bases at J, with 9 bases between. The CDR3 DNA is TGCGCCAGCAGCTTGAAGGGCCAAAACACTGAAGCTTTCTTT. It encodes CASSLKGQNTEAFF.

V and J are TRBV11-2 and TRBJ2-2; 9 bases line up with TRBD2. J was trimmed by 1 base and V by 6 bases; bases with no gene match: 12. Germline V CDR1 and CDR2: SGHAT, FQNNGV. The CDR3 extends over 18 amino acids. CDR3 bases: TGTGCCAGCAGGGCCCAGAGACTAGCGGACAGGAACACCGGGGAGCTGTTTTTT. This sequence encodes CASRAQRLADRNTGELFF.